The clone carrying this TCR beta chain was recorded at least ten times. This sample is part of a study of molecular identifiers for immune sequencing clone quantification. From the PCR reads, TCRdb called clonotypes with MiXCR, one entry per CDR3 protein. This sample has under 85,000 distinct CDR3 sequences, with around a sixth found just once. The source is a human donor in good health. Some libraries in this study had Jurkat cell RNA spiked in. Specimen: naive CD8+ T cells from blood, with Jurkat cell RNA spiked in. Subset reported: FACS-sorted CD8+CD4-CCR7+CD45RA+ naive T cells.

CDR3 in amino acids: CASSFPGSYTEAFF. The CDR3 DNA sequence: TGTGCCAGCAGTTTCCCAGGGTCGTACACTGAAGCTTTCTTT. V gene TRBV28 combines with J gene TRBJ1-1; D may be TRBD1 (5 bases). Germline V CDR1 and CDR2: MDHEN, SYDVKM. V was pared by 3 bases and J by 3 bases, with 11 bases between. The CDR3 spans 14 residues.